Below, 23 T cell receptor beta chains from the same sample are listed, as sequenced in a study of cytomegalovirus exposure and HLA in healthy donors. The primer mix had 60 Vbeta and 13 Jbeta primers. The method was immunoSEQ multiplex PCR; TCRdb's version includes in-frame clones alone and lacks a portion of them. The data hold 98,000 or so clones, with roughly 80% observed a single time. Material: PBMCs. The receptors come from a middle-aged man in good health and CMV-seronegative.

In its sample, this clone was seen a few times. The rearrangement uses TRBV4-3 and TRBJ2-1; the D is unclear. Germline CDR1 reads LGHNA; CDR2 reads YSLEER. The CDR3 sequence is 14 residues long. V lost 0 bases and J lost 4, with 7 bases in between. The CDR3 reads CASSQDLEYNEQFF. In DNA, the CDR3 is TGCGCCAGCAGCCAAGATCTTGAGTACAATGAGCAGTTCTTC.

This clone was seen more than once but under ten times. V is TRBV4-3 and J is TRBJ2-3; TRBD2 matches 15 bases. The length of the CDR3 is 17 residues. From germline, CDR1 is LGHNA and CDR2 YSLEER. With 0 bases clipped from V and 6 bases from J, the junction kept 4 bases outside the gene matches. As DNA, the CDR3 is TGCGCCAGCAGCCAAGAGGGGACTAGCGGGGGGCTGGATACGCAGTATTTT. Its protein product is CASSQEGTSGGLDTQYF.

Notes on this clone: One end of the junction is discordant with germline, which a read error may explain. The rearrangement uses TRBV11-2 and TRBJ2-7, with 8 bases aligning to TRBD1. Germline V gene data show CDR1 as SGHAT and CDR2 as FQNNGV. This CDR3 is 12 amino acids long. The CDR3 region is CASSLESGTGNF. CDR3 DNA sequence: TGTGCCAGCAGCTTAGAGTCCGGGACAGGTAACTTC.

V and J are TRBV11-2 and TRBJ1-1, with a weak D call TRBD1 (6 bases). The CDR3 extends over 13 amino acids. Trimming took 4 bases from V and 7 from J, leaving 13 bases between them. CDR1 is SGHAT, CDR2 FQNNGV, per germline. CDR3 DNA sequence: TGTGCCAGCAGCTCTCTACAGGGCCGTGAAGCTTTCTTT. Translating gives CASSSLQGREAFF.

Written as DNA, the CDR3 is TGTGCCAGCAGCCTAGAAGGACTCAGTAATTCACCCCTCCACTTT. It codes for CASSLEGLSNSPLHF. V is TRBV6-1 and J is TRBJ1-6, with unresolved D. The V gene lost 6 bases and the J gene lost 6 bases, with 15 bases spanning the gap. The CDR3 spans 15 residues. Germline CDR1 reads MNHNS; CDR2 reads SASEGT.

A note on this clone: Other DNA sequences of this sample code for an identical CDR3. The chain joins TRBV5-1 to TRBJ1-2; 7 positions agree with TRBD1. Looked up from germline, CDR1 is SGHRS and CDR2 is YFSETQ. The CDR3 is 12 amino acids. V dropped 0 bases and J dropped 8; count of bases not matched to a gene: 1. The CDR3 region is CASSLEGAGYTF. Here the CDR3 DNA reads TGCGCCAGCAGCTTGGAGGGGGCGGGCTACACCTTC.

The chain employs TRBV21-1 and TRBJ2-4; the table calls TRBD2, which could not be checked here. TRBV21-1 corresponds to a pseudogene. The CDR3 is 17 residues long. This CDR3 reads CASSKSRAVVAKNIQYF. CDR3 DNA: TGTGCCAGCAGCAAATCGCGGGCGGTGGTAGCCAAAAACATTCAGTACTTC.

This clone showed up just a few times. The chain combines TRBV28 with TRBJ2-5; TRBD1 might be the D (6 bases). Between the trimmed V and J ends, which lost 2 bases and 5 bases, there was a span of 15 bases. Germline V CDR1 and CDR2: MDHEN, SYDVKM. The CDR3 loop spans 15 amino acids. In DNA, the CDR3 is TGTGCCAGCAGTTTAGTAGGGGGACGCCAGGAGACCCAGTACTTC. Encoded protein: CASSLVGGRQETQYF.

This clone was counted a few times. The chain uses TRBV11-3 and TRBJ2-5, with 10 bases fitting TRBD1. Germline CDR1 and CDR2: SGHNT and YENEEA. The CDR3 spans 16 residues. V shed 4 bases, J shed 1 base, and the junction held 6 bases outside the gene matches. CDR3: CASSSGTGARQETQYF. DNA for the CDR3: TGTGCCAGCAGCTCCGGGACAGGGGCCCGCCAAGAGACCCAGTACTTC.

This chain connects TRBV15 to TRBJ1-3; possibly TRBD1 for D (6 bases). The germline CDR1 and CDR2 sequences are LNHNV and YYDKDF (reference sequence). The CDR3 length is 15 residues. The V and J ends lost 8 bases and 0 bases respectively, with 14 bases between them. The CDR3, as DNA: TGTGCCACCGCTACGGGACAAGTCTCTGGAAACACCATATATTTT. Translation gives CATATGQVSGNTIYF.

CDR3 in amino acids: CASSFPGTGGFKTQYF. CDR3 nucleotide sequence: TGTGCCAGCAGTTTTCCCGGGACAGGGGGCTTCAAGACCCAGTACTTC. The chain couples TRBV28 to TRBJ2-5, with 12 bases lining up with TRBD1. CDR1 and CDR2 from the germline V gene are MDHEN and SYDVKM. The junction had 8 bases not matched to a gene; V was cut back by 3 bases and J by 6 bases. This CDR3 spans 16 amino acids. Combining the CDR3 with reference TRBV28 and TRBJ2-5 gives the whole variable domain DVKVTQSSRYLVKRTGEKVFLECVQDMDHENMFWYRQDPGLGLRLIYFSYDVKMKEKGDIPEGYSVSREKKERFSLILESASTNQTSMYLCASSFPGTGGFKTQYFGPGTRLLVL.

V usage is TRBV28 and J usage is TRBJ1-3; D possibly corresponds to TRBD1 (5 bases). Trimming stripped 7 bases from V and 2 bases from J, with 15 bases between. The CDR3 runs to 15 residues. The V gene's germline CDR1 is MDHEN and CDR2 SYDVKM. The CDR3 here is CASTPSGVAGNTIYF. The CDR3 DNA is TGTGCCAGCACCCCCTCGGGGGTAGCTGGAAACACCATATATTTT. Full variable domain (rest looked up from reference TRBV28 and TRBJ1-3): DVKVTQSSRYLVKRTGEKVFLECVQDMDHENMFWYRQDPGLGLRLIYFSYDVKMKEKGDIPEGYSVSREKKERFSLILESASTNQTSMYLCASTPSGVAGNTIYFGEGSWLTVV.

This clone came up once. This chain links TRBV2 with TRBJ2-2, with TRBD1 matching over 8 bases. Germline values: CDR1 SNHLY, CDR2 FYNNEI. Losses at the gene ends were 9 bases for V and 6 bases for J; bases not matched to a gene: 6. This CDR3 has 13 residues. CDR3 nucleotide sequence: TGTGCCAGAGGGACAGGTCTTGCCGGGGAGCTGTTTTTT. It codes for CARGTGLAGELFF.

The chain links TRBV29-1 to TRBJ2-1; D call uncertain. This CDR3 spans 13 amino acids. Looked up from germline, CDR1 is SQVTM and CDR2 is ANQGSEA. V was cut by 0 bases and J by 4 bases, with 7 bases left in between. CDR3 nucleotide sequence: TGCAGCGTTGAAGAAGAAGAGTACAATGAGCAGTTCTTC. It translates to CSVEEEEYNEQFF.

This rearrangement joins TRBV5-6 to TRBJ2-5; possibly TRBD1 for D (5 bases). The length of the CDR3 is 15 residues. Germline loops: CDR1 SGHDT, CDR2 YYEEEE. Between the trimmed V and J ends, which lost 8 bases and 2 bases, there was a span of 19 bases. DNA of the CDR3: TGTGCCAGTGACTTGGGGCAGAATGAACAAGAGACCCAGTACTTC. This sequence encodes CASDLGQNEQETQYF.

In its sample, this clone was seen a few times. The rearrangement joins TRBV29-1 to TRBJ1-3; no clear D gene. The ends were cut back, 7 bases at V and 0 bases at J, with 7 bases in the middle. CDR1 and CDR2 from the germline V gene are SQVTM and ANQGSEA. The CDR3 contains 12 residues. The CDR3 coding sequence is TGCAGCGGCGAGGACTCTGGAAACACCATATATTTT. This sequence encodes CSGEDSGNTIYF.

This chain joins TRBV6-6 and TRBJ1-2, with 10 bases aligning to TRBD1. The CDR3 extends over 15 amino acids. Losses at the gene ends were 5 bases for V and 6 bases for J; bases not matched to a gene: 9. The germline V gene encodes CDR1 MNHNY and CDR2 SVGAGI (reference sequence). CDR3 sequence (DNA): TGTGCCAGCAGTATGACAGGGGGCCTGTCACATGGCTACACCTTC. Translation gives CASSMTGGLSHGYTF.

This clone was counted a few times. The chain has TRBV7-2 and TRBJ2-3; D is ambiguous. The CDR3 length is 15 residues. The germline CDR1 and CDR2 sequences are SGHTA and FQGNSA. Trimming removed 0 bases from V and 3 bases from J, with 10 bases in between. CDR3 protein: CASSLARRQTDTQYF. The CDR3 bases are TGTGCCAGCAGCTTAGCCCGAAGACAAACAGATACGCAGTATTTT.

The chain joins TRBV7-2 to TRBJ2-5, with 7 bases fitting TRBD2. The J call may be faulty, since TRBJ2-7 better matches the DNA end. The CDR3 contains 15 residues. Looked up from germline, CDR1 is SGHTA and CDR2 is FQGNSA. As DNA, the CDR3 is TGTGCCAGCAGCCCCCGAACTAGCGCACACTACGAGCAGTACTTC. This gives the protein CASSPRTSAHYEQYF.

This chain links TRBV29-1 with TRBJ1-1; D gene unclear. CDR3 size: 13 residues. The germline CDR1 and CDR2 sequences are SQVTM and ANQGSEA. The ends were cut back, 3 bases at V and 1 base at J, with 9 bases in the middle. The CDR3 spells CSVDWQKNTEAFF. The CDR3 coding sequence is TGCAGCGTTGATTGGCAGAAGAACACTGAAGCTTTCTTT. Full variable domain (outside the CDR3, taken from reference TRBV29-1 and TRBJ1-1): SAVISQKPSRDICQRGTSLTIQCQVDSQVTMMFWYRQQPGQSLTLIATANQGSEATYESGFVIDKFPISRPNLTFSTLTVSNMSPEDSSIYLCSVDWQKNTEAFFGQGTRLTVV.

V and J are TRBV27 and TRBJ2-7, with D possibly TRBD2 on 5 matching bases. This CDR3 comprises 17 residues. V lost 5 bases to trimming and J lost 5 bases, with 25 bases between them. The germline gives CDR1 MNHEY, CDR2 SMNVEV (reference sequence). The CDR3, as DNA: TGTGCCAGCAGTCAACTAGGCCCCCCCCCATCGAGTCACGAGCAGTACTTC. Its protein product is CASSQLGPPPSSHEQYF.

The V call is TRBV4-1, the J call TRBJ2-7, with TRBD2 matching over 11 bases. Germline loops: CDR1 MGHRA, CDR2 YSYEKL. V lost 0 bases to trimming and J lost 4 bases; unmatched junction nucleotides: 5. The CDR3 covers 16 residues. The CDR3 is CASSQDWGLAAYEQYF. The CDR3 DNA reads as TGCGCCAGCAGCCAAGATTGGGGACTAGCGGCTTACGAGCAGTACTTC.

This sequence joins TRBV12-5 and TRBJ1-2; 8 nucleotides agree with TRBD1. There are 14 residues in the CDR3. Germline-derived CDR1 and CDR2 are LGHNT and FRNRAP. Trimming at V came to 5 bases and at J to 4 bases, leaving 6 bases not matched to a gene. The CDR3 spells CASGRDRSFYGYTF. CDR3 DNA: TGTGCTAGTGGTAGGGACAGGAGTTTCTATGGCTACACCTTC.